One and the same sample provided the 15 T cell receptor beta chains below, sequenced in a study of blood T cell repertoires in COVID-19. The assay was immunoSEQ multiplex PCR, and TCRdb's table has in-frame clones only and misses some. The sample lists roughly 240,000 clones; 65% to 90% were seen once. Material: peripheral blood. Receptors originate from a man aged 40-49 years who had recovered from COVID-19.

With respect to this clone: Other nucleotide sequences in the sample specify the same CDR3. The chain is built from TRBV7-2 and TRBJ2-2, with no clear D. This CDR3 has 12 residues. Looked up from germline, CDR1 is SGHTA and CDR2 is FQGNSA. Trimming took off 3 bases at V and 5 bases at J, with 4 bases between the two ends. CDR3 bases: TGTGCCAGCAGCTTGCGGACCGGGGAGCTGTTTTTT. Its protein product is CASSLRTGELFF.

The chain has TRBV7-2 and TRBJ2-3; D gene ambiguous. Germline CDR1 is SGHTA and CDR2 is FQGNSA. Deletions cut 5 bases from V and 2 bases from J, with 5 bases between. The CDR3 has 12 amino acids. The CDR3: CASSPSTDTQYF. In nucleotides, the CDR3 is TGTGCCAGCAGCCCATCCACAGATACGCAGTATTTT. Looking up the rest from reference TRBV7-2 and TRBJ2-3 gives the full variable domain: GAGVSQSPSNKVTEKGKDVELRCDPISGHTALYWYRQSLGQGLEFLIYFQGNSAPDKSGLPSDRFSAERTGGSVSTLTIQRTQQEDSAVYLCASSPSTDTQYFGPGTRLTVL.

The V call is TRBV6-6, the J call TRBJ2-1, with TRBD1 matching over 8 bases. Trimming took 11 bases from V and 8 from J; bases not matched to a gene: 14. CDR1 MNHNY and CDR2 SVGAGI come from the germline V gene (reference sequence). The CDR3 is 14 residues long. The CDR3 is CAAKLGQDSDEQFF. For the CDR3, the DNA is TGTGCCGCCAAGTTGGGACAGGATAGCGATGAGCAGTTCTTC.

J is TRBJ1-1 and V is TRBV5-1, with 9 bases that match TRBD1. Germline assignment: CDR1 SGHRS and CDR2 YFSETQ. The CDR3 is 15 residues long. J gave up 3 bases and V 1 base, and 4 bases lay outside the gene matches. CDR3 sequence: CASSLTGGWDTEAFF. DNA for the CDR3: TGCGCCAGCAGCTTGACAGGGGGCTGGGACACTGAAGCTTTCTTT.

The chain is built from TRBV7-2 and TRBJ1-2; unclear D gene. V was cut by 4 bases and J by 7 bases, with 13 bases left in between. In germline, CDR1 is SGHTA, CDR2 FQGNSA. The length of the CDR3 is 13 residues. The CDR3 sequence is CASSSERGLGYTF. The CDR3 DNA reads TGTGCCAGCAGCTCGGAGCGCGGTCTTGGCTACACCTTC.

The V call is TRBV7-2, the J call TRBJ1-1; D not certain. Germline V gives CDR1 SGHTA, CDR2 FQGNSA. Trimming left V 5 bases short and J 1 base short, with 17 bases between. This CDR3 is 16 amino acids long. The CDR3 DNA reads as TGTGCCAGCAGCCCCCGCCAAGCCGAACCGAACACTGAAGCTTTCTTT. This translates into CASSPRQAEPNTEAFF.

This chain links TRBV6-5 with TRBJ2-1; possibly TRBD1 for D (5 bases). Trimming stripped 7 bases from V and 1 base from J, with 14 bases between. The CDR3 totals 15 residues. CDR1 and CDR2 from the germline V gene are MNHEY and SVGAGI. The CDR3 bases are TGTGCCAGCACCGAGGACATTCGGTCCTACAATGAGCAGTTCTTC. This encodes CASTEDIRSYNEQFF.

The chain has TRBV27 and TRBJ2-7; 9 positions agree with TRBD1. CDR3 length equals 15 residues. J gave up 3 bases and V 3 bases, and 6 bases lay outside the gene matches. Germline V gene data show CDR1 as MNHEY and CDR2 as SMNVEV (reference sequence). CDR3 sequence (DNA): TGTGCCAGCAGTTTTAGGGACAGGGCTGTCTACGAGCAGTACTTC. Protein product: CASSFRDRAVYEQYF.

This clone was seen only a few times. This sample includes further DNA sequences coding for the same CDR3. This chain links TRBV18 with TRBJ1-2, with a weak D call TRBD1 (5 bases). Germline assignment: CDR1 KGHSH and CDR2 LQKENI. V dropped 2 bases and J dropped 8 bases, with 12 bases sitting between them. The CDR3 consists of 13 residues. CDR3 sequence reads: CASSPSDTRGYTF. CDR3 bases: TGTGCCAGCTCACCATCGGACACACGGGGCTACACCTTC.

The chain is built from TRBV4-3 and TRBJ1-4; the D is unclear. The V gene's germline CDR1 is LGHNA and CDR2 YSLEER. V lost 3 bases to trimming and J lost 7 bases, with 15 bases between them. CDR3 length: 15 residues. CDR3 bases: TGCGCCAGCAGCCAGGATGACCCTGGGAGTGAAAAACTGTTTTTT. As protein: CASSQDDPGSEKLFF.

The chain carries TRBV24-1 and TRBJ2-3; TRBD1 is a possible D gene (6 bases). This CDR3 is 14 amino acids long. Trimming removed 4 bases from V and 4 bases from J, with 11 bases in between. Germline V CDR1 and CDR2: KGHDR, SFDVKD. The DNA for the CDR3 is TGTGCCACCAGTGACCCGGACAGTCCAGATACGCAGTATTTT. This codes for CATSDPDSPDTQYF.

This clone was picked up one time. The chain carries TRBV5-1 and TRBJ2-3; 9 positions agree with TRBD1. Germline V gene data show CDR1 as SGHRS and CDR2 as YFSETQ. Losses at the gene ends were 4 bases for V and 5 bases for J; bases not matched to a gene: 5. The CDR3 is made up of 14 amino acids. CDR3 sequence (DNA): TGCGCCAGCAGCCTTAACAGGGGGCTAGATACGCAGTATTTT. Its protein is CASSLNRGLDTQYF.

V and J are TRBV7-2 and TRBJ1-6, with D maybe TRBD1 (5 bases). The CDR3 has 14 amino acids. Per the germline V gene, CDR1 is SGHTA and CDR2 is FQGNSA. Trimming stripped 8 bases from V and 10 bases from J, with 18 bases between. The CDR3 loop is CASEIGRGESPLHF. DNA for the CDR3: TGTGCCAGCGAGATAGGGAGGGGCGAATCACCCCTCCACTTT. The whole variable domain, remainder taken from reference TRBV7-2 and TRBJ1-6, is GAGVSQSPSNKVTEKGKDVELRCDPISGHTALYWYRQSLGQGLEFLIYFQGNSAPDKSGLPSDRFSAERTGGSVSTLTIQRTQQEDSAVYLCASEIGRGESPLHFGNGTRLTVT.

CDR3 bases: TGCGCCAGCAGCCAAGAGAGGGACAGGGGCCGAAATTCACCCCTCCACTTT. Encoded protein: CASSQERDRGRNSPLHF. The chain joins TRBV4-3 to TRBJ1-6, with 10 nucleotides matching TRBD1. This CDR3 comprises 17 residues. CDR1 and CDR2 (germline): LGHNA, YSLEER. Unmatched junction bases numbered 6, after V lost 0 bases and J lost 7 bases.

This sequence joins TRBV18 and TRBJ2-1; 7 bases match TRBD1. CDR1 KGHSH and CDR2 LQKENI come from the germline V gene. The V gene end was trimmed by 6 bases and the J gene end by 8 bases; junction bases not matched to a gene: 7. CDR3 length: 13 amino acids. CDR3 DNA: TGTGCCAGCTCGCCCGGGACAGAGGATGAGCAGTTCTTC. Translation gives CASSPGTEDEQFF.